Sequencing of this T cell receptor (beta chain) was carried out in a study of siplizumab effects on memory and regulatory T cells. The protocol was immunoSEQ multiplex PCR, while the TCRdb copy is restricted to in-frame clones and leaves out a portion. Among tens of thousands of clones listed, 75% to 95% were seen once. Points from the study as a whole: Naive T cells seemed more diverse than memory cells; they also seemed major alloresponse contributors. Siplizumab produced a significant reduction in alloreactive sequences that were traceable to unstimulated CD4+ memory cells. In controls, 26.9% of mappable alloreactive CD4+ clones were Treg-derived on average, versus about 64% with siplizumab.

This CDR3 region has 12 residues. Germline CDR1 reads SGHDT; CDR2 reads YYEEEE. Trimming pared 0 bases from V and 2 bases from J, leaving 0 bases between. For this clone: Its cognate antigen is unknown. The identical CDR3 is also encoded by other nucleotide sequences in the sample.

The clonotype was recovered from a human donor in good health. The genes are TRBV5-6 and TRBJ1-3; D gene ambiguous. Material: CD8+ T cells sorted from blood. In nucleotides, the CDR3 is TGTGCCAGCAGCTTGGCTGGAAACACCATATATTTT. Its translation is CASSLAGNTIYF.